The next 29 T cell receptor beta chains were all read from a single sample in a study of early T cells in non-severe SARS-CoV-2 infection. TCRdb processed the 5' RACE reads anew with MiXCR; each CDR3 protein has one entry. The sample has about 60,000 distinct CDR3 sequences; around 9% are singletons. Sequenced input: whole blood. These receptors came from an adult who was a healthcare worker with PCR-confirmed SARS-CoV-2 infection or an uninfected control (not recorded which).

This clonotype was detected many times. The chain combines TRBV7-3 with TRBJ2-1, with a tentative D call TRBD1 (7 bases). CDR3 length: 14 residues. Trimming took 4 bases from V and 8 from J, leaving 15 bases between them. Germline CDR1 SGHTA, CDR2 FQGTGA. This chain's CDR3 is CASSSQQGRYEQFF. The DNA of the CDR3 is TGTGCCAGCAGCTCACAACAGGGGAGGTATGAGCAGTTCTTC.

This chain joins TRBV7-2 and TRBJ1-3, with D tentatively TRBD1 (5 bases). V lost 4 bases to trimming and J lost 4 bases, with 20 bases between them. CDR1 is SGHTA and CDR2 is FQGNSA in the germline V gene. This CDR3 region has 17 residues. In DNA form, the CDR3 reads TGTGCCAGCAGCTCCGCTGGGTGGGGCGCATTAGGAAACACCATATATTTT. Residues: CASSSAGWGALGNTIYF.

The chain uses TRBV20-1 and TRBJ2-4; D uncertain. The CDR3 is made up of 14 amino acids. The V gene lost 1 base and the J gene lost 1 base, with 8 bases spanning the gap. Per germline, CDR1 DFQATT and CDR2 SNEGSKA (reference sequence). DNA for the CDR3: TGCAGTGCTAGAGTTCCCTTGGCCAAAAACATTCAGTACTTC. Translation gives CSARVPLAKNIQYF.

This chain joins TRBV5-1 and TRBJ1-6; 7 bases are a match to TRBD1. V lost 1 base and J lost 4; bases outside the gene matches: 5. Germline CDR1 is SGHRS and CDR2 is YFSETQ. The CDR3 covers 16 residues. The CDR3 reads CASSLTGDQYNSPLHF. CDR3 sequence (DNA): TGCGCCAGCAGCTTGACAGGGGACCAATATAATTCACCCCTCCACTTT.

This clonotype was counted ten times or more. The V call is TRBV9, the J call TRBJ2-7; a weak D match, TRBD2 (5 bases). Trimming left V 0 bases short and J 3 bases short, with 13 bases between. Germline CDR1 reads SGDLS; CDR2 reads YYNGEE. The CDR3 runs 15 residues. CDR3 nucleotide sequence: TGTGCCAGCAGCGTAGGCCAGGACTCGTACTACGAGCAGTACTTC. This sequence encodes CASSVGQDSYYEQYF.

At least ten counts were recorded for this clonotype. V usage is TRBV25-1 and J usage is TRBJ2-7; 9 bases fit TRBD2. The CDR3 contains 15 residues. J gave up 9 bases and V 7 bases, and 16 bases lay outside the gene matches. Germline V gene data show CDR1 as MGHDK and CDR2 as SYGVNS. CDR3 sequence reads: CASTKRLADPLWQYF. CDR3 DNA: TGTGCCAGCACGAAGAGACTAGCGGATCCTTTATGGCAGTACTTC.

This clonotype was seen only a few times. The chain links TRBV11-3 to TRBJ2-1; 7 bases align to TRBD2. V gave up 4 bases and J gave up 4 bases; unmatched junction bases: 7. The CDR3 has 15 amino acids. Germline loops: CDR1 SGHNT, CDR2 YENEEA. DNA of the CDR3: TGTGCCAGCAGCTCCTGGGAGGGCCTTTACAATGAGCAGTTCTTC. Translating it yields CASSSWEGLYNEQFF. Filled out from reference TRBV11-3 and TRBJ2-1, the complete variable domain reads EAGVVQSPRYKIIEKKQPVAFWCNPISGHNTLYWYLQNLGQGPELLIRYENEEAVDDSQLPKDRFSAERLKGVDSTLKIQPAELGDSAVYLCASSSWEGLYNEQFFGPGTRLTVL.

This chain connects TRBV12-3 or TRBV12-4 to TRBJ2-5; 11 positions agree with TRBD2. CDR3 size: 15 residues. The V gene end was trimmed by 6 bases and the J gene end by 8 bases; junction bases not matched to a gene: 11. CDR3 residues: CASSQGTSGGGTQYF. The CDR3 region has the DNA TGTGCCAGCAGCCAAGGGACTAGCGGCGGGGGAACCCAGTACTTC.

On this clonotype itself: A read error may explain this, as a much larger clone is one base away. The chain carries TRBV18 and TRBJ2-7; D could derive from TRBD1 or TRBD2 (5 bases each). CDR3 length: 13 residues. The V gene's germline CDR1 is KGHSH and CDR2 LQKENI. V lost 6 bases and J lost 6, with 15 bases in between. The CDR3 DNA sequence: TGTGCCAGCTCGACAGCCGGGGTTCGCGAGCAGTACTTC. Protein product: CASSTAGVREQYF.

This clonotype appeared many times. The chain carries TRBV4-2 and TRBJ2-7; the match to TRBD1 covers 7 bases. V shed 1 base, J shed 0 bases, and the junction held 3 bases outside the gene matches. The CDR3 loop spans 15 amino acids. In germline, CDR1 is LGHNA, CDR2 YNFKEQ. This CDR3 is CASSQGQGVSYEQYF. The CDR3 DNA follows: TGTGCCAGCAGCCAAGGTCAGGGGGTCTCCTACGAGCAGTACTTC.

V is TRBV5-1 and J is TRBJ2-3; no reliable D call. The germline gives CDR1 SGHRS, CDR2 YFSETQ. V was clipped by 4 bases and J by 0 bases, with 9 bases between them. There are 14 residues in the CDR3. Written as DNA, the CDR3 is TGCGCCAGCAGCCCTGACTGGAGCACAGATACGCAGTATTTT. This sequence encodes CASSPDWSTDTQYF.

Concerning this clonotype itself: Germline is not matched at one junction end, which may reflect a read error. The chain couples TRBV7-2 to TRBJ2-1; maybe TRBD2 (6 bases). This CDR3 is 11 amino acids long. The germline CDR1 and CDR2 sequences are SGHTA and FQGNSA. DNA for the CDR3: TGTGCCAGCAGCTTAGCGGGAGGTACTATCTTC. It specifies CASSLAGGTIF.

The chain has TRBV24-1 and TRBJ1-1; tentatively, D is TRBD1 (5 bases). Germline V gene sequence: CDR1 KGHDR, CDR2 SFDVKD. This CDR3 has 15 residues. With 4 bases removed from V and 5 bases from J, the gap between germline ends came to 16 bases. In DNA form, the CDR3 reads TGTGCCACCAGTGACCCGTCGTTGGGGGAGACTGAAGCTTTCTTT. Encoded protein: CATSDPSLGETEAFF.

In its sample, this clonotype was seen a few times. V and J are TRBV20-1 and TRBJ2-3; D is ambiguous. V was trimmed by 6 bases and J by 4 bases, leaving 8 bases between them. This CDR3 has 11 residues. Per the germline V gene, CDR1 is DFQATT and CDR2 is SNEGSKA (reference sequence). CDR3 sequence (DNA): TGCAGTGCCGGCGCCGCAGATACGCAGTATTTT. It specifies CSAGAADTQYF.

The CDR3 DNA sequence: TGCGCCAGCAGCCCCGGGTGGGAGCAGTTCTTC. It specifies CASSPGWEQFF. The chain has TRBV5-1 and TRBJ2-1; D not certain. Trimming removed 4 bases at V and 10 bases at J, with 9 bases between. The CDR3 covers 11 residues. The germline CDR1 and CDR2 sequences are SGHRS and YFSETQ.

This clonotype was observed at least ten times. This chain joins TRBV4-3 and TRBJ2-1; a possible D gene is TRBD2 (6 bases). Germline V gene data show CDR1 as LGHNA and CDR2 as YSLEER. This CDR3 spans 17 amino acids. V was cut by 4 bases and J by 1 base, with 17 bases left in between. The DNA of the CDR3 is TGCGCCAGCAGCCCGCGATCACGGGAGAGGTCCTACAATGAGCAGTTCTTC. Its protein product is CASSPRSRERSYNEQFF.

V and J are TRBV12-3 or TRBV12-4 and TRBJ1-2, with 7 nucleotides matching TRBD1. This CDR3 has 13 amino acids. After removal of 2 bases from V and 14 bases from J, the junction contained 11 bases not matched to a gene. Here the CDR3 reads CASSLKGRGIWTF. Here the CDR3 DNA reads TGTGCCAGCAGTTTAAAGGGCAGGGGGATTTGGACCTTC.

Only a few counts were recorded for this clonotype. The J gene is TRBJ2-5, the V gene TRBV2; 9 bases agree with TRBD2. Trimming took 5 bases from V and 1 from J; bases not matched to a gene: 11. The CDR3 totals 17 residues. CDR1 SNHLY and CDR2 FYNNEI come from the germline V gene. CDR3 residues: CASSSTTSGLVQETQYF. As DNA, the CDR3 is TGTGCCAGCAGTTCCACGACTAGCGGCCTCGTCCAAGAGACCCAGTACTTC. The entire variable domain, with the rest obtained from reference TRBV2 and TRBJ2-5, is as follows: EPEVTQTPSHQVTQMGQEVILRCVPISNHLYFYWYRQILGQKVEFLVSFYNNEISEKSEIFDDQFSVERPDGSNFTLKIRSTKLEDSAMYFCASSSTTSGLVQETQYFGPGTRLLVL.

The chain employs TRBV7-2 and TRBJ1-1; D possibly corresponds to TRBD1 (6 bases). The CDR3 sequence is 14 residues long. Trimming cost V 3 bases and J 5 bases, with 13 bases left between them. Germline V gene lookup returns CDR1 SGHTA and CDR2 FQGNSA. The CDR3 loop reads CASSLTGTGTEAFF. DNA of the CDR3: TGTGCCAGCAGCTTGACAGGCACCGGGACTGAAGCTTTCTTT.

This clonotype showed up many times. The genes are TRBV5-6 and TRBJ2-5; D not certain. Germline CDR1 and CDR2: SGHDT and YYEEEE. With 4 bases removed from V and 3 bases from J, the gap between germline ends came to 10 bases. The CDR3 is made up of 13 amino acids. The DNA for the CDR3 is TGTGCCAGCAGCCTTTGGATCGAAGAGACCCAGTACTTC. It specifies CASSLWIEETQYF.

This clonotype was counted only a few times. CDR3: CASRSGTSEQYF. The CDR3 DNA reads as TGTGCCAGCAGATCCGGGACTAGCGAGCAGTACTTC. The genes are TRBV6-6 and TRBJ2-7; 8 bases align to TRBD2. The junction had 4 bases not matched to a gene; V was cut back by 6 bases and J by 6 bases. Looked up from germline, CDR1 is MNHNY and CDR2 is SVGAGI (reference sequence). There are 12 residues in the CDR3.

Many counts were recorded for this clonotype. V is TRBV11-2 and J is TRBJ1-2; D is unclear. CDR3 length: 15 amino acids. V lost 1 base and J 1 base, leaving 10 bases between the germline ends. The germline CDR1 and CDR2 sequences are SGHAT and FQNNGV. The CDR3 here is CASSLAADINYGYTF. The CDR3 DNA sequence: TGTGCCAGCAGCTTAGCAGCAGACATTAACTATGGCTACACCTTC.

This clonotype appeared a few times. In nucleotides, the CDR3 is TGCAGCGTTGAATTGGGTCAGGGCACAGATACGCAGTATTTT. Protein: CSVELGQGTDTQYF. The V and J genes are TRBV29-1 and TRBJ2-3; no clear D. Looked up from germline, CDR1 is SQVTM and CDR2 is ANQGSEA. This CDR3 contains 14 residues. The V end was cut by 2 bases, the J end by 1 base, with 10 bases between.

The genes are TRBV18 and TRBJ1-2; weak D call: TRBD1 (5 bases). CDR3 size: 18 residues. Germline-derived CDR1 and CDR2 are KGHSH and LQKENI. V was cut by 4 bases and J by 2 bases, with 23 bases left in between. The CDR3 nucleotides are TGTGCCAGCTCACTCGATATTTTGGGACCTACGACGAACTATGGCTACACCTTC. This gives the protein CASSLDILGPTTNYGYTF. The whole variable domain, filled in from reference TRBV18 and TRBJ1-2, reads NAGVMQNPRHLVRRRGQEARLRCSPMKGHSHVYWYRQLPEEGLKFMVYLQKENIIDESGMPKERFSAEFPKEGPSILRIQQVVRGDSAAYFCASSLDILGPTTNYGYTFGSGTRLTVV.

In this sample, this clonotype turned up a few times. The chain employs TRBV10-3 and TRBJ2-7; 13 bases match TRBD2. The junction had 7 bases not matched to a gene; V was cut back by 3 bases and J by 5 bases. Germline V CDR1 and CDR2: ENHRY, SYGVKD. The CDR3 has 16 amino acids. CDR3 DNA sequence: TGTGCCATCAGTGATCTAACTAGCGGGAGGGGCCACGAGCAGTACTTC. It specifies CAISDLTSGRGHEQYF.

This clonotype turned up a few times. V usage is TRBV4-3 and J usage is TRBJ1-1; the D is unclear. The CDR3 runs 14 residues. CDR1 and CDR2 (germline): LGHNA, YSLEER. V shed 4 bases and J shed 5 bases, with 14 bases lying between them. The CDR3 loop is CASSRQGRETEAFF. CDR3 nucleotide sequence: TGCGCCAGCAGCCGCCAAGGGAGGGAAACTGAAGCTTTCTTT.

V and J are TRBV7-9 and TRBJ2-7; 12 bases fit TRBD1. The germline gives CDR1 SEHNR, CDR2 FQNEAQ (reference sequence). The V segment lost 5 bases and the J segment 2 bases; nucleotides outside the gene matches: 7. The CDR3 is made up of 16 amino acids. CDR3 protein: CASSAAGTGGPYEQYF. CDR3 nucleotide sequence: TGTGCCAGCAGCGCAGCCGGGACAGGGGGCCCCTACGAGCAGTACTTC.

This clonotype appeared a few times. The rearrangement links TRBV4-2 to TRBJ2-2; TRBD1 aligns across 7 bases. Germline CDR1 reads LGHNA; CDR2 reads YNFKEQ. V trimming: 0 bases; J trimming: 0 bases; junction bases outside the gene matches: 4. The CDR3 totals 17 residues. The CDR3 DNA follows: TGTGCCAGCAGCCAAGAAGGGACAGACCCGAACACCGGGGAGCTGTTTTTT. It codes for CASSQEGTDPNTGELFF.

A note on this clonotype: A much larger clone differs by one base, so this may be a read error. This chain links TRBV7-2 with TRBJ2-7; D gene ambiguous. CDR3 length: 14 amino acids. Germline-derived CDR1 and CDR2 are SGHTA and FQGNSA. For the CDR3, the DNA is TGTGTCAGCAGCCCCGATAGGACCAGCTACGAGCAGTACTTC. Translated: CVSSPDRTSYEQYF.